Below are 26 T cell receptor beta chains sequenced from a single sample in a study of OX40 agonist ivuxolimab in advanced cancers. Libraries were prepared by immunoSEQ multiplex PCR; TCRdb keeps only in-frame clonotypes and omits some of them. The data hold some 130,000 clones, with approximately 94% observed a single time. The input for sequencing was CD4+ or CD8+ T cells sorted from blood, taken in a trial of the OX40 agonist ivuxolimab. These TCRs come from an adult with an advanced solid tumor such as melanoma, head and neck, liver or kidney cancer.

The J gene is TRBJ2-7, the V gene TRBV7-2; 11 positions agree with TRBD1. V trimming: 5 bases; J trimming: 5 bases; junction bases outside the gene matches: 8. This CDR3 is built from 15 residues. In germline, CDR1 is SGHTA, CDR2 FQGNSA. The CDR3 region has the DNA TGTGCCAGCAGCCCATGGACAGGGGGCCGGGACGAGCAGTACTTC. It encodes CASSPWTGGRDEQYF. The full variable domain, in which reference TRBV7-2 and TRBJ2-7 provide the parts outside the CDR3, is GAGVSQSPSNKVTEKGKDVELRCDPISGHTALYWYRQSLGQGLEFLIYFQGNSAPDKSGLPSDRFSAERTGGSVSTLTIQRTQQEDSAVYLCASSPWTGGRDEQYFGPGTRLTVT.

V gene TRBV2 combines with J gene TRBJ2-1, with D perhaps assigned TRBD1 or TRBD2 (5 bases each). Trimming pared 8 bases from V and 11 bases from J, leaving 16 bases between. This CDR3 is built from 12 residues. The germline gives CDR1 SNHLY, CDR2 FYNNEI. The DNA of the CDR3 is TGTGCCAGCCTTGGCCCCCGGGGCCAGCAGTTCTTC. This gives the protein CASLGPRGQQFF. Complete variable domain (other parts from reference TRBV2 and TRBJ2-1): EPEVTQTPSHQVTQMGQEVILRCVPISNHLYFYWYRQILGQKVEFLVSFYNNEISEKSEIFDDQFSVERPDGSNFTLKIRSTKLEDSAMYFCASLGPRGQQFFGPGTRLTVL.

The CDR3: CASGISGTGYHQPQHF. The CDR3 region has the DNA TGTGCCAGCGGGATCTCCGGGACAGGGTATCATCAGCCCCAGCATTTT. The chain is built from TRBV7-2 and TRBJ1-5; 9 bases map to TRBD1. Unmatched junction bases numbered 13, after V lost 8 bases and J lost 5 bases. The CDR3 totals 16 residues. Germline V lookup: CDR1 SGHTA, CDR2 FQGNSA.

The J gene is TRBJ2-5, the V gene TRBV5-4; D is possibly TRBD2 (7 bases). V shed 7 bases and J shed 2 bases, with 18 bases lying between them. This CDR3 region has 15 residues. Germline values: CDR1 SGHNT, CDR2 YYREEE (reference sequence). This chain's CDR3 is CASGKGGWNQETQYF. The CDR3 DNA reads TGTGCCAGCGGGAAGGGGGGGTGGAATCAAGAGACCCAGTACTTC.

The chain links TRBV5-1 to TRBJ2-3; D perhaps matches TRBD1 (5 bases). V dropped 2 bases and J dropped 3 bases, with 16 bases sitting between them. CDR3 length equals 16 residues. In germline, CDR1 is SGHRS, CDR2 YFSETQ. The DNA of the CDR3 is TGCGCCAGCAGCTTTGGTAGGGGTACGGGTACAGATACGCAGTATTTT. As protein: CASSFGRGTGTDTQYF.

The chain combines TRBV10-3 with TRBJ2-1; 7 positions agree with TRBD2. The CDR3 loop spans 19 amino acids. Trimming cost V 6 bases and J 3 bases; bases outside gene matches: 20. Germline V gene data show CDR1 as ENHRY and CDR2 as SYGVKD. The CDR3 here is CAIRPGLDGQLKGYNEQFF. In DNA form, the CDR3 reads TGTGCCATCAGACCCGGACTAGATGGGCAGCTTAAGGGCTACAATGAGCAGTTCTTC.

A note on this clone: Distinct nucleotide sequences in the sample also encode this CDR3. This chain joins TRBV5-1 and TRBJ2-3, with D possibly called TRBD1 or TRBD2 (7 bases each). Germline CDR1 is SGHRS and CDR2 is YFSETQ. This CDR3 spans 14 amino acids. V lost 5 bases and J 6 bases, leaving 16 bases between the germline ends. CDR3 loop: CASRWQGEGDTQYF. As DNA, the CDR3 is TGCGCCAGCAGGTGGCAGGGGGAGGGGGATACGCAGTATTTT.

The chain recombines TRBV6-6 with TRBJ1-2, with TRBD1 matching over 9 bases. The CDR3 is 14 residues long. Germline loops: CDR1 MNHNY, CDR2 SVGAGI (reference sequence). J lost 8 bases, V lost 6 bases, and 10 bases had no gene match. The CDR3 DNA sequence: TGTGCCAGCAGCCCCGACAGGGGGGTAAGGGGCTACACCTTC. It yields the protein CASSPDRGVRGYTF.

The genes are TRBV7-8 and TRBJ2-5; TRBD2 matches 7 bases. The J segment lost 2 bases and the V segment lost 2 bases, leaving 8 bases of the junction unmatched. The CDR3 is 16 amino acids. The germline gives CDR1 SGHVS, CDR2 FQNEAQ. The CDR3 nucleotides read TGTGCCAGCAGCTTAAGGGAGGGCGGAACTCAAGAGACCCAGTACTTC. It is translated as CASSLREGGTQETQYF. Filled out from reference TRBV7-8 and TRBJ2-5, the complete variable domain reads GAGVSQSPRYKVAKRGQDVALRCDPISGHVSLFWYQQALGQGPEFLTYFQNEAQLDKSGLPSDRFFAERPEGSVSTLKIQRTQQEDSAVYLCASSLREGGTQETQYFGPGTRLLVL.

The chain combines TRBV10-1 with TRBJ2-3, with D unresolved. V lost 2 bases and J lost 5, with 5 bases in between. The length of the CDR3 is 12 residues. Germline CDR1 WNHNN, CDR2 SYGVQD (reference sequence). Here the CDR3 DNA reads TGCGCCAGCAGTGAGAGGCTAGATACGCAGTATTTT. Translating gives CASSERLDTQYF.

This clone was counted a few times. J is TRBJ2-1 and V is TRBV7-2; TRBD2 agrees at 13 bases. Looked up from germline, CDR1 is SGHTA and CDR2 is FQGNSA. The CDR3 loop spans 16 amino acids. Trimming at V came to 1 base and at J to 7 bases, leaving 4 bases not matched to a gene. CDR3 region: CASSLGTSGRVNEQFF. The CDR3 nucleotides are TGTGCCAGCAGCTTAGGGACTAGCGGGAGAGTAAATGAGCAGTTCTTC.

This chain connects TRBV7-2 to TRBJ2-4; D remains ambiguous. The V and J ends lost 4 bases and 0 bases respectively, with 16 bases between them. This CDR3 has 17 residues. CDR1 and CDR2 from the germline V gene are SGHTA and FQGNSA. CDR3 coding DNA: TGTGCCAGCAGCTCCTTGGTCGACGGCCTAGCCAAAAACATTCAGTACTTC. Its protein product is CASSSLVDGLAKNIQYF.

This chain uses TRBV5-1 with TRBJ2-5; 13 nucleotides line up with TRBD2. J was trimmed by 5 bases and V by 4 bases; bases with no gene match: 5. The CDR3 sequence is 15 residues long. The V gene's germline CDR1 is SGHRS and CDR2 YFSETQ. The CDR3 DNA sequence: TGCGCCAGCAGCCCGGCGACTAGCGGGGGGGAGACCCAGTACTTC. It specifies CASSPATSGGETQYF.

This sequence joins TRBV5-1 and TRBJ2-7; D is ambiguous. V was clipped by 3 bases and J by 3 bases, with 13 bases between them. This CDR3 spans 14 amino acids. Germline V CDR1 and CDR2: SGHRS, YFSETQ. The chain's CDR3 is CASSSHEFYYEQYF. The CDR3 bases are TGCGCCAGCAGCTCCCACGAGTTCTACTACGAGCAGTACTTC.

In DNA, the CDR3 is TGTGCCAGCAGCTCGGGACAGGGGAGGGCTGAGCAGTTCTTC. It is translated as CASSSGQGRAEQFF. The rearrangement joins TRBV7-2 to TRBJ2-1; 10 positions match TRBD1. Trimming cost V 4 bases and J 9 bases; bases outside gene matches: 6. The CDR3 is 14 amino acids. In germline, CDR1 is SGHTA, CDR2 FQGNSA.

The V gene is TRBV7-8, the J gene TRBJ2-7, with 9 bases identical to TRBD2. Germline lookup yields CDR1 SGHVS and CDR2 FQNEAQ. Trimming removed 1 base from V and 3 bases from J; junction bases left unmatched: 10. The CDR3 runs to 17 residues. The DNA for the CDR3 is TGTGCCAGCAGCTTAGAAGGGCGCGCTAGCGGGGACTACGAGCAGTACTTC. As protein: CASSLEGRASGDYEQYF.

The gene calls are TRBV19 and TRBJ1-4; tentatively, D is TRBD1 (6 bases). The CDR3 has 18 residues. Germline V CDR1 and CDR2: LNHDA, SQIVND (reference sequence). V was trimmed by 6 bases and J by 2 bases, leaving 22 bases between them. The chain's CDR3 is CASSPTSTYGGTNEKLFF. The CDR3 DNA is TGTGCCAGTAGCCCCACCTCCACCTACGGGGGCACTAATGAAAAACTGTTTTTT.

This chain joins TRBV27 and TRBJ1-4, with 9 bases fitting TRBD1. V lost 3 bases and J lost 4; bases outside the gene matches: 3. Germline V gives CDR1 MNHEY, CDR2 SMNVEV (reference sequence). The CDR3 is 15 residues long. The CDR3 DNA reads as TGTGCCAGCAGTTTCGTGGGACAGGGTAATGAAAAACTGTTTTTT. Translation: CASSFVGQGNEKLFF.

V and J are TRBV19 and TRBJ1-1; the match to TRBD1 covers 10 bases. The germline V gene encodes CDR1 LNHDA and CDR2 SQIVND (reference sequence). Germline trimming cut 3 bases from V and 5 bases from J; bases unmatched to any gene: 9. The CDR3 length is 16 residues. Written as DNA, the CDR3 is TGTGCCAGTAGTATGTCTGGGACAGGGGCTGATACTGAAGCTTTCTTT. This gives the protein CASSMSGTGADTEAFF.

CDR3 coding DNA: TGCGCCAGCAGCTTGGGACCGGGATACTCCTACGAGCAGTACTTC. It translates to CASSLGPGYSYEQYF. The rearrangement uses TRBV5-1 and TRBJ2-5, with D possibly being TRBD2 (5 bases). The J call is doubtful: the DNA matches TRBJ2-7 better. CDR1 SGHRS and CDR2 YFSETQ come from the germline V gene. The CDR3 covers 15 residues.

This clone has only one observation. The chain is built from TRBV18 and TRBJ1-2, with TRBD1 matching over 9 bases. Trimming removed 4 bases from V and 7 bases from J; junction bases left unmatched: 7. Germline V lookup: CDR1 KGHSH, CDR2 LQKENI. The CDR3 is 14 residues long. CDR3 loop: CASSRGTGSGGYTF. CDR3 nucleotide sequence: TGTGCCAGCTCACGCGGGACAGGGTCCGGTGGCTACACCTTC.

The chain uses TRBV6-5 and TRBJ2-7; D is perhaps TRBD2 (6 bases). This CDR3 comprises 14 residues. In germline, CDR1 is MNHEY, CDR2 SVGAGI. Trimming took off 2 bases at V and 5 bases at J, with 13 bases between the two ends. CDR3 bases: TGTGCCAGCAGTTACCGTCGGGAGTACAACGAGCAGTACTTC. This sequence encodes CASSYRREYNEQYF.

The rearrangement joins TRBV6-5 to TRBJ1-1; maybe TRBD1 (6 bases). The germline V gene encodes CDR1 MNHEY and CDR2 SVGAGI. The CDR3 contains 14 residues. Trimming removed 6 bases at V and 1 base at J, with 12 bases between. The CDR3 sequence: CASRAGQRNTEAFF. In nucleotides, the CDR3 is TGTGCCAGCAGAGCGGGACAAAGGAACACTGAAGCTTTCTTT.

This chain uses TRBV6-5 with TRBJ1-2; no firm D call. V was trimmed by 10 bases and J by 0 bases, leaving 12 bases between them. Per germline, CDR1 MNHEY and CDR2 SVGAGI. CDR3 length: 13 amino acids. The CDR3 coding sequence is TGTGCCACCAGACGGGAAGCTAACTATGGCTACACCTTC. This codes for CATRREANYGYTF.

This clone was detected only a few times. V is TRBV10-2 and J is TRBJ1-2; D not resolved. With 7 bases removed from V and 8 bases from J, the gap between germline ends came to 14 bases. This CDR3 has 12 amino acids. Germline-derived CDR1 and CDR2 are WSHSY and SAAADI. The CDR3 is CASKEGQWGYTF. CDR3 coding DNA: TGCGCCAGCAAGGAAGGGCAGTGGGGCTACACCTTC.

V usage is TRBV6-5 and J usage is TRBJ1-5, with D hard to call. Germline V gives CDR1 MNHEY, CDR2 SVGAGI. V lost 0 bases to trimming and J lost 7 bases, with 13 bases between them. The CDR3 runs 15 residues. CDR3 sequence reads: CASSYSGQVDQPQHF. As DNA, the CDR3 is TGTGCCAGCAGTTACTCGGGCCAGGTCGACCAGCCCCAGCATTTT.